The 28 T cell receptor beta chains presented below share a single source sample, sequenced in a study of cytomegalovirus exposure and HLA in healthy donors. PCR was performed using 60 Vbeta and 13 Jbeta primers. This table comes from immunoSEQ multiplex PCR, and its TCRdb copy is limited to in-frame clones, with some not included. The sample shows around 100,000 clones, around three quarters of them seen only once. Material: PBMCs. All receptors come from a man aged 25-45 years in good health and CMV-seropositive.

The chain is built from TRBV28 and TRBJ2-6, with 9 bases aligning to TRBD1. V shed 5 bases and J 1 base; nucleotides not matched to a gene: 6. The CDR3 sequence is 17 residues long. Germline V gene lookup returns CDR1 MDHEN and CDR2 SYDVKM. DNA for the CDR3: TGTGCCAGCAGTGCCGGGACAGGGATTTCTGGGGCCAACGTCCTGACTTTC. Its translation is CASSAGTGISGANVLTF.

The chain is built from TRBV2 and TRBJ1-6; 7 nucleotides match TRBD1. The CDR3 is 15 amino acids. The germline gives CDR1 SNHLY, CDR2 FYNNEI. The junction had 7 bases not matched to a gene; V was cut back by 6 bases and J by 5 bases. CDR3 loop: CASSLQGPDNSPLHF. The CDR3 bases are TGTGCCAGCAGCCTACAGGGGCCGGATAATTCACCCCTCCACTTT.

This clone was seen a handful of times. The V call is TRBV6-6, the J call TRBJ2-7; D might be TRBD1 (6 bases). The CDR3 totals 14 residues. V was clipped by 5 bases and J by 5 bases, with 16 bases between them. The germline CDR1 and CDR2 sequences are MNHNY and SVGAGI (reference sequence). The CDR3 reads CASSATGLANEQYF. The CDR3 nucleotides read TGTGCCAGCAGTGCAACAGGGCTAGCCAACGAGCAGTACTTC.

The rearrangement links TRBV2 to TRBJ2-1; TRBD2 might be the D (5 bases). In germline, CDR1 is SNHLY, CDR2 FYNNEI. The CDR3 contains 13 residues. V dropped 7 bases and J dropped 6 bases, with 13 bases sitting between them. This CDR3 is CASNGDPGNEQFF. Written as DNA, the CDR3 is TGTGCCAGCAACGGGGATCCCGGCAATGAGCAGTTCTTC.

This chain connects TRBV2 to TRBJ1-5, with 7 positions matching TRBD1. Germline CDR1 SNHLY, CDR2 FYNNEI. The CDR3 covers 15 residues. V lost 5 bases to trimming and J lost 7 bases; unmatched junction nucleotides: 11. The CDR3 bases are TGTGCCAGCAGTCGGTCCGGGACAGAAGGGCAGCCCCAGCATTTT. Amino acid sequence: CASSRSGTEGQPQHF.

V and J are TRBV7-9 and TRBJ1-1, with a possible D match to TRBD1 (5 bases). The germline CDR1 and CDR2 sequences are SEHNR and FQNEAQ (reference sequence). V lost 0 bases to trimming and J lost 5 bases, with 10 bases between them. The CDR3 extends over 14 amino acids. CDR3 loop: CASSLAMGGTEAFF. As DNA, the CDR3 is TGTGCCAGCAGCTTAGCGATGGGGGGGACTGAAGCTTTCTTT. Full variable domain (remainder filled in from reference TRBV7-9 and TRBJ1-1): DTGVSQNPRHKITKRGQNVTFRCDPISEHNRLYWYRQTLGQGPEFLTYFQNEAQLEKSRLLSDRFSAERPKGSFSTLEIQRTEQGDSAMYLCASSLAMGGTEAFFGQGTRLTVV.

The V call is TRBV5-1, the J call TRBJ1-1; D is undetermined. Deletions cut 3 bases from V and 2 bases from J, with 17 bases between. In germline, CDR1 is SGHRS, CDR2 YFSETQ. The CDR3 runs 16 residues. The CDR3 DNA reads as TGCGCCAGCAGCTCAGACGGCCGGGTCCCTAACACTGAAGCTTTCTTT. It is translated as CASSSDGRVPNTEAFF.

The CDR3 bases are TGTGCTAGTGGCTCGGGAGGCCCCGGGGAGCTGTTTTTT. Its protein product is CASGSGGPGELFF. V gene TRBV12-5 combines with J gene TRBJ2-2; 7 bases agree with TRBD2. The CDR3 loop spans 13 amino acids. The germline V gene has CDR1 LGHNT and CDR2 FRNRAP. J lost 6 bases, V lost 6 bases, and 4 bases had no gene match. Looking up the rest from reference TRBV12-5 and TRBJ2-2 gives the full variable domain: DARVTQTPRHKVTEMGQEVTMRCQPILGHNTVFWYRQTMMQGLELLAYFRNRAPLDDSGMPKDRFSAEMPDATLATLKIQPSEPRDSAVYFCASGSGGPGELFFGEGSRLTVL.

The genes are TRBV6-5 and TRBJ1-5; weak D call: TRBD1 (5 bases). The V and J ends lost 5 bases and 6 bases respectively, with 14 bases between them. Germline loops: CDR1 MNHEY, CDR2 SVGAGI. The CDR3 runs 14 residues. The CDR3 sequence: CASSTGGRAQPQHF. The CDR3 nucleotides read TGTGCCAGCAGTACGGGGGGGAGGGCTCAGCCCCAGCATTTT.

The table lists this clone with a few counts. The V and J genes are TRBV7-2 and TRBJ1-5; 7 bases map to TRBD1. The trim removed 7 bases at V and 3 bases at J, leaving 15 bases unmatched. Germline CDR1 reads SGHTA; CDR2 reads FQGNSA. The CDR3 sequence is 17 residues long. The CDR3 here is CASTGQEGTPNNQPQHF. DNA for the CDR3: TGTGCCAGCACCGGACAGGAGGGGACACCAAACAATCAGCCCCAGCATTTT.

The CDR3 reads CASRDRVYGNQPQHF. Written as DNA, the CDR3 is TGCGCCAGCAGGGACAGGGTCTACGGCAATCAGCCCCAGCATTTT. V is TRBV10-2 and J is TRBJ1-5; 8 nucleotides align to TRBD1. The V and J ends lost 6 bases and 2 bases, in that order; junction bases with no gene match: 6. The CDR3 is 15 residues long. Germline V gene data show CDR1 as WSHSY and CDR2 as SAAADI.

The CDR3 DNA follows: TGTGCCAGCAGCCCGGACTTGACTAGCACAGATACGCAGTATTTT. Encoded protein: CASSPDLTSTDTQYF. V usage is TRBV14 and J usage is TRBJ2-3, with D possibly TRBD2 on 5 matching bases. The CDR3 totals 15 residues. Per germline, CDR1 SGHDN and CDR2 FVKESK. V lost 4 bases and J 0 bases, leaving 11 bases between the germline ends.

The chain is built from TRBV18 and TRBJ1-5; 11 bases are a match to TRBD1. This CDR3 region has 17 residues. The V gene's germline CDR1 is KGHSH and CDR2 LQKENI. Germline trimming cut 6 bases from V and 0 bases from J; bases unmatched to any gene: 7. CDR3 sequence reads: CASSIGQGASSNQPQHF. The CDR3 DNA sequence: TGTGCCAGCTCCATAGGACAGGGGGCGAGTAGCAATCAGCCCCAGCATTTT.

This chain connects TRBV9 to TRBJ2-2; 13 bases match TRBD2. The CDR3 spans 17 residues. From germline, CDR1 is SGDLS and CDR2 YYNGEE. With V trimmed by 4 bases and J by 1 base, 4 bases remained unmatched. This CDR3 reads CASSQRLAGGNTGELFF. The CDR3 DNA follows: TGTGCCAGCAGCCAAAGACTAGCGGGGGGGAACACCGGGGAGCTGTTTTTT.

CDR3 nucleotide sequence: TGTGCCAGTAGTATCACGGGAACTGGAAACACCATATATTTT. Residues: CASSITGTGNTIYF. The chain joins TRBV19 to TRBJ1-3; D gene ambiguous. The CDR3 length is 14 residues. Looked up from germline, CDR1 is LNHDA and CDR2 is SQIVND (reference sequence). Deletions cut 3 bases from V and 2 bases from J, with 8 bases between.

The chain employs TRBV28 and TRBJ1-2; the match to TRBD1 covers 8 bases. The CDR3 is made up of 15 amino acids. J lost 6 bases, V lost 5 bases, and 11 bases had no gene match. In germline, CDR1 is MDHEN, CDR2 SYDVKM. The CDR3 DNA is TGTGCCAGCAGTCCCCCTAACAGGGGGTTCAATGGCTACACCTTC. Its translation is CASSPPNRGFNGYTF.

The V and J genes are TRBV5-1 and TRBJ1-1; D uncertain. The CDR3 is 13 amino acids. Germline V gene data show CDR1 as SGHRS and CDR2 as YFSETQ. Trimming stripped 4 bases from V and 5 bases from J, with 12 bases between. The CDR3 here is CASSGLAETEAFF. CDR3 in DNA: TGCGCCAGCAGCGGTCTTGCGGAGACTGAAGCTTTCTTT.

The rearrangement links TRBV6-1 to TRBJ1-2; D not resolved. Germline lookup yields CDR1 MNHNS and CDR2 SASEGT. The V end was cut by 5 bases, the J end by 8 bases, with 21 bases between. The CDR3 has 15 residues. The CDR3 coding sequence is TGTGCCAGCAGTCCCACCCCCAAGCTCGAATGGGGCTACACCTTC. This codes for CASSPTPKLEWGYTF.

The chain uses TRBV27 and TRBJ1-1; 8 bases map to TRBD1. This CDR3 has 15 amino acids. CDR1 is MNHEY and CDR2 is SMNVEV in the germline V gene (reference sequence). Losses at the gene ends were 3 bases for V and 3 bases for J; bases not matched to a gene: 6. In DNA form, the CDR3 reads TGTGCCAGCAGTTTGTCGACAGGGGTCGACACTGAAGCTTTCTTT. Protein sequence: CASSLSTGVDTEAFF.

The V call is TRBV29-1, the J call TRBJ1-4; D might be TRBD1 (6 bases). The CDR3 length is 12 residues. CDR1 and CDR2 from the germline V gene are SQVTM and ANQGSEA. Trimming took off 5 bases at V and 5 bases at J, with 9 bases between the two ends. The CDR3, as DNA: TGCAGCGTTCGGACAGCAAATGAAAAACTGTTTTTT. Protein: CSVRTANEKLFF.

The chain recombines TRBV30 with TRBJ2-1; a possible D gene is TRBD2 (6 bases). CDR3 length: 13 residues. Trimming removed 2 bases at V and 7 bases at J, with 12 bases between. CDR1 is GTSNPN and CDR2 is SVGIG in the germline V gene (reference sequence). CDR3 in DNA: TGTGCCTGGAGTAAGTTGGCGGGGAATGAGCAGTTCTTC. This encodes CAWSKLAGNEQFF.

Notes on this clone: One end of the junction fails to match germline, which may point to a read error. The gene calls are TRBV7-9 and TRBJ2-7, with 7 bases aligning to TRBD2. Germline V lookup: CDR1 SEHNR, CDR2 FQNEAQ (reference sequence). This CDR3 comprises 15 residues. CDR3 bases: TGTTCCAGCAGCTTGGACTCCAGCGGGGAAGGCGAGCAGTACTTC. Protein sequence: CSSSLDSSGEGEQYF.

This clone was seen only once. V gene TRBV7-9 combines with J gene TRBJ2-5; tentative D call: TRBD1 (6 bases). The J call may be faulty, since TRBJ2-7 better matches the DNA end. Per germline, CDR1 SEHNR and CDR2 FQNEAQ (reference sequence). The CDR3 runs 14 residues. The CDR3 region has the DNA TGTGCCAGCAGCCCGGCCGGGACATTCTACGAGCAGTACTTC. Residues: CASSPAGTFYEQYF.

This sequence joins TRBV5-1 and TRBJ1-1, with D perhaps matching TRBD1 (6 bases). The CDR3 contains 15 residues. From germline, CDR1 is SGHRS and CDR2 YFSETQ. With 0 bases removed from V and 4 bases from J, the gap between germline ends came to 13 bases. The CDR3 DNA follows: TGCGCCAGCAGCTTGGATGGGGGCGGTGGCACTGAAGCTTTCTTT. Translating it yields CASSLDGGGGTEAFF.

V gene TRBV11-2 combines with J gene TRBJ1-1; no definite D call. Germline V gene data show CDR1 as SGHAT and CDR2 as FQNNGV. Trimming took 0 bases from V and 0 from J, leaving 8 bases between them. This CDR3 comprises 15 residues. The CDR3 loop is CASSLDRGMNTEAFF. The CDR3 DNA follows: TGTGCCAGCAGCTTAGATCGGGGTATGAACACTGAAGCTTTCTTT.

This clone was counted a few times. The chain employs TRBV2 and TRBJ1-4; D is unclear. Trimming stripped 2 bases from V and 8 bases from J, with 12 bases between. Germline CDR1 is SNHLY and CDR2 is FYNNEI. This CDR3 region has 14 residues. In nucleotides, the CDR3 is TGTGCCAGCAGTGAAAGGTCAGGAATGGAAAAACTGTTTTTT. Protein sequence: CASSERSGMEKLFF.

This chain connects TRBV2 to TRBJ2-2; D gene unclear. The V end lost 4 bases, the J end lost 1 base, and 7 bases lay between the germline ends. Germline V CDR1 and CDR2: SNHLY, FYNNEI. This CDR3 is 14 amino acids long. This chain's CDR3 is CASSVSWNTGELFF. The DNA of the CDR3 is TGTGCCAGCAGTGTGTCCTGGAACACCGGGGAGCTGTTTTTT.

This sequence joins TRBV9 and TRBJ2-7; D is uncertain. Germline CDR1 is SGDLS and CDR2 is YYNGEE. The CDR3 runs 13 residues. V lost 4 bases and J lost 3, with 11 bases in between. The CDR3 region is CASSSFPYYEQYF. CDR3 bases: TGTGCCAGCAGCTCGTTCCCCTACTACGAGCAGTACTTC.